The TCR beta chain under discussion was sequenced for a study of CD8+ T cells in alopecia areata. Study-wide context: Administration of oral tofacitinib to treated patients was at 5 to 10 mg twice daily. Scoring of treated patients' severity used the percentage of affected scalp area.

This CDR3 contains 13 residues. The germline gives CDR1 SQVTM, CDR2 ANQGSEA. V was clipped by 6 bases and J by 5 bases, with 16 bases between them. This clone was seen a few times. Stated treatment: oral pan-JAK inhibitor, 5-10 mg twice daily. cDNA serving as the sequencing template came from extracted, reverse transcribed RNA. The table came from immunoSEQ multiplex PCR; TCRdb's copy has only in-frame clones and leaves some out. The sample lists approximately 210,000 clones; just over 65% were seen once. This clonotype originated in a human donor with alopecia areata. J is TRBJ1-2 and V is TRBV29-1; D possibly corresponds to TRBD1 (6 bases). This sample comprised CD4+ T cells sorted from blood, obtained around week 44, from a patient treated with tofacitinib. In DNA, the CDR3 is TGCAGCGTAAAAACTGAGCAGGGGTATGGCTACACCTTC. This translates into CSVKTEQGYGYTF.